This section outlines one TCR beta chain sequence together with its context. Antigen unknown. The data derive from a study of CD4 T cells in relation to SARS-CoV-2 and coronaviruses. Across the study: Convalescent patients had median age roughly 35 years, range roughly 20 to 72. Shared crossreactive spike epitopes were mapped to their HLA restriction.

The table came from immunoSEQ multiplex PCR; TCRdb's copy has only in-frame clones and leaves some out. The table includes around 54,000 clones, 92% detected once. Points from the study as a whole: In roughly 60% of donors, memory CD4+ clonotypes crossrecognized SARS-CoV-2 and at least one common cold coronavirus spike. The assay detects memory recall responses, not culture-primed primary responses.

CDR3 length equals 15 residues. V shed 2 bases and J shed 1 base, with 9 bases lying between them. CDR1 is KGHSH, CDR2 LQKENI, per germline. This sequence was found in an adult with COVID-19. Sequenced material: naive CD4+ T cells from PBMCs. The subset was: naive CD4+ T cells isolated by negative enrichment. The rearrangement joins TRBV18 to TRBJ1-5; D not certain. This CDR3 is CASSPVGSSNQPQHF. The DNA of the CDR3 is TGTGCCAGCTCACCAGTTGGAAGCAGCAATCAGCCCCAGCATTTT.